The 18 T cell receptor beta chains given below trace back to one sample, sequenced in a study of human T cells and chemical hapten exposure (dated by TCRdb to the early 2020s). Library construction relied on 5' RACE. Sequencing was carried out with an Illumina MiSeq. TCRdb itself trimmed the public reads at Q25 with fastp, ran MiXCR and retained productive beta chains. All rows with the same CDR3 protein become a single entry with the most common DNA and genes. Recorded for this sample are tens of thousands of distinct CDR3 sequences; 7% to 8% of them occurred a single time. Clones ranked in the top ten supply roughly 2.4% of the sample. Total RNA was extracted from unfractionated whole blood that had been collected in Tempus Blood RNA tubes. Every receptor here comes from a male donor in good health.

This clonotype was counted many times. The J gene is TRBJ1-6, the V gene TRBV27, with 7 bases identical to TRBD1. The V segment lost 3 bases and the J segment 7 bases; nucleotides outside the gene matches: 3. Germline V CDR1 and CDR2: MNHEY, SMNVEV (reference sequence). The CDR3 covers 14 residues. The CDR3 region is CASSLGQQNSPLHF. The CDR3, as DNA: TGTGCCAGCAGTTTGGGACAGCAGAATTCACCCCTCCACTTT.

This clonotype was detected many times. The chain is built from TRBV4-2 and TRBJ1-1; no clear D. The CDR3 loop spans 14 amino acids. The germline V and J ends were trimmed by 1 base and 6 bases, with 12 bases remaining between them. Germline V gives CDR1 LGHNA, CDR2 YNFKEQ. The CDR3 DNA sequence: TGTGCCAGCAGCCAAGTGGGAAGGTTTCCTGAAGCTTTCTTT. Translating it yields CASSQVGRFPEAFF.

Only a few counts were recorded for this clonotype. V gene TRBV2 combines with J gene TRBJ2-5; 12 nucleotides align to TRBD2. The CDR3 contains 15 residues. Germline CDR1 is SNHLY and CDR2 is FYNNEI. After removal of 4 bases from V and 2 bases from J, the junction contained 2 bases not matched to a gene. The CDR3 here is CASSAGTSGQETQYF. The CDR3 nucleotides are TGTGCCAGCAGTGCCGGGACTAGCGGGCAAGAGACCCAGTACTTC.

This clonotype was seen repeatedly, ten times or more. This rearrangement joins TRBV12-3 or TRBV12-4 to TRBJ2-1; weak D call: TRBD1 (6 bases). V lost 7 bases and J 5 bases, leaving 15 bases between the germline ends. CDR3 length: 14 residues. In DNA form, the CDR3 reads TGTGCCAGCATCCTATCTGGGGGCCACAATGAGCAGTTCTTC. It codes for CASILSGGHNEQFF.

This clonotype was seen more than once but under ten times. The chain links TRBV9 to TRBJ2-3, with 11 bases identical to TRBD1. This CDR3 contains 17 residues. The germline V gene encodes CDR1 SGDLS and CDR2 YYNGEE. V gave up 4 bases and J gave up 1 base; unmatched junction bases: 8. CDR3 nucleotides: TGTGCCAGCAGCAGTACGTGGACAGGGGGCGGCACAGATACGCAGTATTTT. Its protein is CASSSTWTGGGTDTQYF.

This clonotype was counted ten times or more. CDR3 sequence (DNA): TGTGCCAGCAGTCCGGGACTAGCGGGAGAGAAAAGATACGAGCAGTACTTC. As protein: CASSPGLAGEKRYEQYF. V gene TRBV25-1 combines with J gene TRBJ2-7; TRBD2 agrees at 14 bases. Germline CDR1 is MGHDK and CDR2 is SYGVNS. The ends lost 5 bases at V and 4 bases at J; junction bases unmatched: 10. The CDR3 totals 17 residues.

This clonotype was found many times. The chain has TRBV19 and TRBJ2-7; D is possibly TRBD1 (6 bases). Germline loops: CDR1 LNHDA, CDR2 SQIVND (reference sequence). This CDR3 has 11 residues. The ends were cut back, 10 bases at V and 3 bases at J, with 10 bases in the middle. The chain's CDR3 is CATRDIYEQYF. The CDR3 region has the DNA TGTGCCACCCGGGACATCTACGAGCAGTACTTC. Drawing the rest from reference TRBV19 and TRBJ2-7, the complete variable domain is DGGITQSPKYLFRKEGQNVTLSCEQNLNHDAMYWYRQDPGQGLRLIYYSQIVNDFQKGDIAEGYSVSREKKESFPLTVTSAQKNPTAFYLCATRDIYEQYFGPGTRLTVT.

There are a few counts of this clonotype. In DNA, the CDR3 is TGTGCCAGCAGACCGACACCCACTTCGAACACTGAAGCTTTCTTT. This encodes CASRPTPTSNTEAFF. The V gene is TRBV6-6, the J gene TRBJ1-1; no definite D call. The CDR3 is 15 residues long. CDR1 MNHNY and CDR2 SVGAGI come from the germline V gene (reference sequence). Trimming pared 6 bases from V and 1 base from J, leaving 15 bases between.

At least ten counts were recorded for this clonotype. V gene TRBV12-3 or TRBV12-4 combines with J gene TRBJ2-5; no clear D. CDR3 length equals 13 residues. V was clipped by 8 bases and J by 0 bases, with 10 bases between them. The chain's CDR3 is CASGRGHQETQYF. The CDR3 nucleotides are TGTGCCAGCGGGCGAGGCCACCAAGAGACCCAGTACTTC.

This sequence joins TRBV5-1 and TRBJ2-3; TRBD1 aligns across 11 bases. The germline V gene has CDR1 SGHRS and CDR2 YFSETQ. The V gene end was trimmed by 4 bases and the J gene end by 4 bases; junction bases not matched to a gene: 2. This CDR3 has 14 amino acids. Here the CDR3 reads CASSLGQGADTQYF. The DNA for the CDR3 is TGCGCCAGCAGCCTGGGACAGGGGGCAGATACGCAGTATTTT. Combining the CDR3 with reference TRBV5-1 and TRBJ2-3 gives the whole variable domain KAGVTQTPRYLIKTRGQQVTLSCSPISGHRSVSWYQQTPGQGLQFLFEYFSETQRNKGNFPGRFSGRQFSNSRSEMNVSTLELGDSALYLCASSLGQGADTQYFGPGTRLTVL.

This clonotype was seen repeatedly, ten times or more. This CDR3 reads CASSSYSRWDVGTDTQYF. The CDR3 nucleotides are TGTGCCAGCAGTTCCTACAGCCGATGGGACGTCGGCACAGATACGCAGTATTTT. The chain couples TRBV27 to TRBJ2-3; the D gene could be TRBD1 or TRBD2 (5 bases each). Germline V CDR1 and CDR2: MNHEY, SMNVEV (reference sequence). Trimming removed 4 bases from V and 1 base from J, with 21 bases in between. The CDR3 sequence is 18 residues long.

The CDR3 loop reads CASSLTGTGFSPLHF. CDR3 in DNA: TGTGCCAGCAGTCTCACCGGGACAGGGTTCTCACCCCTCCACTTT. The chain carries TRBV27 and TRBJ1-6; 9 bases align to TRBD1. CDR1 and CDR2 (germline): MNHEY, SMNVEV (reference sequence). With V trimmed by 5 bases and J by 10 bases, 9 bases remained unmatched. The CDR3 is 15 residues long.

This clonotype was recorded many times. The chain uses TRBV7-9 and TRBJ2-1; 8 bases are shared with TRBD2. The CDR3 length is 17 residues. The germline V gene encodes CDR1 SEHNR and CDR2 FQNEAQ (reference sequence). V trimming: 5 bases; J trimming: 3 bases; junction bases outside the gene matches: 12. CDR3 DNA: TGTGCCAGCAGCGCCGGCCTTAGCGGGACCGACTACAATGAGCAGTTCTTC. The encoded protein is CASSAGLSGTDYNEQFF.

V usage is TRBV10-3 and J usage is TRBJ2-1; no firm D call. Trimming pared 0 bases from V and 10 bases from J, leaving 7 bases between. This CDR3 has 12 amino acids. CDR1 is ENHRY and CDR2 is SYGVKD in the germline V gene. This CDR3 is CAISESRTEQFF. The CDR3 bases are TGTGCCATCAGTGAGTCGAGGACGGAGCAGTTCTTC.

This clonotype was counted only a few times. This chain joins TRBV11-2 and TRBJ1-5; perhaps TRBD1 as D (5 bases). Trimming took off 3 bases at V and 5 bases at J, with 11 bases between the two ends. Germline V CDR1 and CDR2: SGHAT, FQNNGV. The CDR3 is made up of 14 amino acids. The CDR3 DNA sequence: TGTGCCAGCAGCTTTGGGGGGACGGATCAGCCCCAGCATTTT. This translates into CASSFGGTDQPQHF.

This clonotype has ten or more counts. The genes are TRBV10-3 and TRBJ2-3, with 7 bases aligning to TRBD2. The CDR3 extends over 17 amino acids. Germline V gives CDR1 ENHRY, CDR2 SYGVKD. Germline trimming cut 3 bases from V and 2 bases from J; bases unmatched to any gene: 11. The CDR3 DNA sequence: TGTGCCATCAGTGACCCCGGACTAGAACCACTCACAGATACGCAGTATTTT. The encoded protein is CAISDPGLEPLTDTQYF.

This clonotype was observed a few times. The rearrangement joins TRBV5-6 to TRBJ2-2, with D unclear. The germline V gene has CDR1 SGHDT and CDR2 YYEEEE. The V and J ends lost 4 bases and 6 bases respectively, with 7 bases between them. The length of the CDR3 is 12 residues. CDR3 DNA: TGTGCCAGCAGCCGCTGGGCCGGGGAGCTGTTTTTT. Amino acids: CASSRWAGELFF. The full variable domain, its missing parts supplied by reference TRBV5-6 and TRBJ2-2, is DAGVTQSPTHLIKTRGQQVTLRCSPKSGHDTVSWYQQALGQGPQFIFQYYEEEERQRGNFPDRFSGHQFPNYSSELNVNALLLGDSALYLCASSRWAGELFFGEGSRLTVL.

Many counts were recorded for this clonotype. This chain uses TRBV7-9 with TRBJ2-3; a weak D match, TRBD2 (6 bases). The CDR3 spans 13 residues. Per the germline V gene, CDR1 is SEHNR and CDR2 is FQNEAQ (reference sequence). Trimming took 8 bases from V and 2 from J, leaving 11 bases between them. The CDR3 region is CASGSGDTDTQYF. The DNA for the CDR3 is TGTGCCAGCGGTAGCGGAGACACAGATACGCAGTATTTT.